These 7 T cell receptor beta chains were all obtained from the same sample, sequenced in a study of T cells after yellow fever vaccination (dated by TCRdb to the late 2010s). Sample treatment or condition, as interpreted from the label and publication: live attenuated yellow fever vaccine strain. Library creation used 5' RACE. Sequencing was performed on an Illumina HiSeq 2500. The public reads were quality trimmed at Q25 with fastp and then assembled into clones with MiXCR by TCRdb, keeping productive beta chains. Entries that share a CDR3 protein sequence are merged under the most common genes and DNA. In this sample the table shows 500,000 to 550,000 distinct CDR3 sequences, just over 20% of which occur a single time. The ten biggest clones cover about 15% of the sample. Specimen: PBMCs, collected approximately 22 days after the first yellow fever vaccination. Receptor source: a man between 18 and 29 years old who received the YFV17D yellow fever vaccine.

Many counts were recorded for this clonotype. The chain recombines TRBV9 with TRBJ2-7; TRBD2 might be the D (5 bases). CDR1 and CDR2 from the germline V gene are SGDLS and YYNGEE. The CDR3 covers 13 residues. The V and J ends lost 0 bases and 6 bases respectively, with 10 bases between them. CDR3 bases: TGTGCCAGCAGCGTAGGTCCTGAGGGCGAGCAGTACGTC. Residues: CASSVGPEGEQYV.

The rearrangement joins TRBV28 to TRBJ2-6; D not resolved. This CDR3 region has 17 residues. Trimming took off 6 bases at V and 4 bases at J, with 19 bases between the two ends. The germline V gene encodes CDR1 MDHEN and CDR2 SYDVKM. The CDR3 DNA reads TGTGCCAGCAGCCAAAAGGTGCAGGTAGCCGGGGCCAACGTCCTGACTTTC. Its protein is CASSQKVQVAGANVLTF.

This chain uses TRBV5-4 with TRBJ2-3, with no clear D. Trimming shortened V by 1 base and J by 2 bases, and 8 bases separated the two germline ends. Looked up from germline, CDR1 is SGHNT and CDR2 is YYREEE (reference sequence). The CDR3 consists of 14 residues. The CDR3 region is CASSLFSPTDTQYF. As DNA, the CDR3 is TGTGCCAGCAGCTTGTTCAGCCCCACAGATACGCAGTATTTT.

The chain couples TRBV7-9 to TRBJ1-1; 9 nucleotides line up with TRBD1. The CDR3 has 15 amino acids. V lost 8 bases to trimming and J lost 3 bases; unmatched junction nucleotides: 10. From germline, CDR1 is SEHNR and CDR2 FQNEAQ (reference sequence). The CDR3 sequence is CASVWSQGADTEAFF. The CDR3 coding sequence is TGTGCCAGCGTCTGGTCACAGGGGGCCGACACTGAAGCTTTCTTT.

In its sample, this clonotype was seen a few times. The chain couples TRBV4-1 to TRBJ2-7; TRBD1 matches at 10 bases. CDR3 length: 16 amino acids. Unmatched junction bases numbered 7, after V lost 2 bases and J lost 3 bases. Germline V gives CDR1 MGHRA, CDR2 YSYEKL. In nucleotides, the CDR3 is TGCGCCAGCAGCCAAATATCCGGGACAGGGGTCTACGAGCAGTACTTC. It translates to CASSQISGTGVYEQYF.

In its sample, this clonotype was seen a few times. This chain links TRBV19 with TRBJ2-3; 7 bases map to TRBD1. Looked up from germline, CDR1 is LNHDA and CDR2 is SQIVND (reference sequence). The ends lost 3 bases at V and 2 bases at J; junction bases unmatched: 8. The CDR3 consists of 16 residues. The CDR3 DNA sequence: TGTGCCAGTAGTATTTCCCGGGACAGCTACACAGATACGCAGTATTTT. It translates to CASSISRDSYTDTQYF.

This rearrangement joins TRBV6-1 to TRBJ2-1; D is perhaps TRBD1 (6 bases). The CDR3 contains 16 residues. V shed 7 bases and J shed 2 bases, with 18 bases lying between them. Germline V gene data show CDR1 as MNHNS and CDR2 as SASEGT. DNA of the CDR3: TGTGCCAGCACCCAAATCCAGGGGATACCCTACAATGAGCAGTTCTTC. Its translation is CASTQIQGIPYNEQFF.